These T cell receptor beta chains were read from a single sample in a study of vaccination effects on CD4 cells after COVID-19. Using immunoSEQ multiplex PCR, the repertoire was profiled, and TCRdb retains in-frame clones only, with some absent. The sample includes tens of thousands of clones, approximately 72% of them seen just once. What these receptors recognize is not known. Sequencing used CD4+ T cells from PBMCs cultured without peptide, obtained before COVID-19 vaccination. Receptors were obtained from a human donor who had a prior SARS-CoV-2 infection. Each CDR3 is given with its conserved first and last residue. The D gene is left open where the match is weak. The size field is filled for only some rows; it gives once, few, many or a size class.

>.|TRBV7-3|.|TRBJ2-3
TGTGCCAGCAGCTTTGGTAGCGGACCCACAGATACGCAGTATTTT
CASSFGSGPTDTQYF
>.|TRBV30|.|TRBJ2-5
TGTGCCTGGACTCCTTTAGGGATCCAAGAGACCCAGTACTTC
CAWTPLGIQETQYF
>.|TRBV6-1|.|TRBJ2-1
TGTGCCAGCAGTGAACCGGGGGGCCATTCCAATGAGCAGTTCTTC
CASSEPGGHSNEQFF
>.|TRBV28|TRBD1|TRBJ1-5
TGTGCCAGCAGCAACAGGGGTCTCGGCAATCAGCCCCAGCATTTT
CASSNRGLGNQPQHF
>.|TRBV5-6|.|TRBJ1-1
TGTGCCAGCAGCTTGGTGCGGGGGCTGCTGAACACTGAAGCTTTCTTT
CASSLVRGLLNTEAFF
>.|TRBV5-1|.|TRBJ2-1
TGCGCCAGCAGCTTTATCCCAAACAATGAGCAGTTCTTC
CASSFIPNNEQFF
>.|TRBV18|.|TRBJ2-3
TGTGCCAGCTCACCCGATGGCAGCACAGATACGCAGTATTTT
CASSPDGSTDTQYF
>.|TRBV5-1|TRBD1|TRBJ1-2
TGCGCCAGCAGCTTGGTCCCACAGGGGGCATCCTATGGCTACACCTTC
CASSLVPQGASYGYTF
>.|TRBV6-2/TRBV6-3|TRBD1|TRBJ1-1
TGTGCCAGCAGTTACTTCCTAGGGGGCACGAACACTGAAGCTTTCTTT
CASSYFLGGTNTEAFF
>.|TRBV19|TRBD1|TRBJ2-7
TGTGCCAGTAGTATCCGAAGCCCGGGACAGGGGAACTACGAGCAGTACTTC
CASSIRSPGQGNYEQYF
>.|TRBV11-2|.|TRBJ2-3
TGTGCCAGCAGCTTACTCGCTAGCGTGTATTTT
CASSLLASVYF
>.|TRBV27|TRBD1|TRBJ2-1
TGTGCCAGCAGTTTAGAGACAGGGGGCGCCGGTAATGAGCAGTTCTTC
CASSLETGGAGNEQFF
>.|TRBV6-5|.|TRBJ2-3
TGTGCCAGCAGTTACTCCCCAGCTACAGATACGCAGTATTTT
CASSYSPATDTQYF
>.|TRBV5-1|TRBD1|TRBJ1-3
TGCGCCAGCAGCGGAGGACAGGGGATCCCTGGAAACACCATATATTTT
CASSGGQGIPGNTIYF
>.|TRBV29-1|.|TRBJ2-7
TGCAGCGTGAAGGTGCAGTCCTACGAGCAGTACTTC
CSVKVQSYEQYF
>.|TRBV10-3|TRBD2|TRBJ2-3
TGTGCCATCAGTAATAGCGGGAGAGGCACAGATACGCAGTATTTT
CAISNSGRGTDTQYF
>.|TRBV3-1/TRBV3-2|.|TRBJ2-1
TGTGCCAGCAGCTTTTTCACGCGGGAGCAGTTCTTC
CASSFFTREQFF
>.|TRBV5-1|TRBD1|TRBJ2-2
TGCGCCAGCAGCTTGGTTGGGACAGGGAACACCGGGGAGCTGTTTTTT
CASSLVGTGNTGELFF
>.|TRBV5-4|TRBD1|TRBJ2-1
TGTGCCAGCAGCTTACCGGACAGGGTCAGTGAGCAGTTCTTC
CASSLPDRVSEQFF
>.|TRBV2|TRBD1|TRBJ1-2
TGTGCCAGCATTAGGACAGGCTCTAACTATGGCTACACCTTC
CASIRTGSNYGYTF
>few|TRBV12-3/TRBV12-4|.|TRBJ1-1
TGTGCCAGCAGTCCAATCTACACTGAAGCTTTCTTT
CASSPIYTEAFF
>.|TRBV5-1|TRBD2|TRBJ2-5
TGCGCCAGCAGCTTGGTAGCGGGAGTGGCTGAGACCCAGTACTTC
CASSLVAGVAETQYF